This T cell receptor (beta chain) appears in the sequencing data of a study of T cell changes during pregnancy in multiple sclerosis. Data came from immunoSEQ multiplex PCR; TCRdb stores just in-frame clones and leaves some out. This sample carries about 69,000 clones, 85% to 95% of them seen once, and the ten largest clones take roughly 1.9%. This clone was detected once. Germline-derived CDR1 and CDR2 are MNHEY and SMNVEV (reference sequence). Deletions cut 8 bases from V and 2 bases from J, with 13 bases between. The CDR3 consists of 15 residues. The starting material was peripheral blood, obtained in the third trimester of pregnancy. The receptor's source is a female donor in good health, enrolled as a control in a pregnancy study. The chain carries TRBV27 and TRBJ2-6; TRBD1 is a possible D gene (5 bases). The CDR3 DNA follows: TGTGCCAGCGCACGCAGGGCGGCTGGGGCCAACGTCCTGACTTTC. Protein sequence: CASARRAAGANVLTF.